This T cell receptor beta chain was recorded in a study of cytomegalovirus exposure and HLA in healthy donors. Study-level information: HLA-typed donors were the source of tens of millions of unique TCRs held in an early data release.

General study findings and limits: Across donors, sequencing depth was assumed by presence/absence analyses to be roughly uniform. Follow-up analysis later connected one missense variant in DCLRE1C with trimming of TCR beta V- and J-genes.

CDR3 length: 16 residues. V was clipped by 4 bases and J by 0 bases, with 15 bases between them. CDR1 and CDR2 (germline): SGHDN, FVKESK. On this clone itself: The target antigen is unknown.

PCR amplification relied on 60 Vbeta primers (plus 13 Jbeta primers). Produced via immunoSEQ multiplex PCR; TCRdb's table is partial and in-frame only. The sample holds about 190,000 clones; 74% are singletons and the top ten take approximately 2.8%. Sequences were obtained from PBMCs. The receptor's source is a woman aged 30 to 39 in good health and CMV-seropositive. The V and J genes are TRBV14 and TRBJ1-2; D remains ambiguous. The CDR3 nucleotides read TGTGCCAGCAGCCCCCGCGGCTCCGTTCCTAACTATGGCTACACCTTC. It translates to CASSPRGSVPNYGYTF.